The 20 T cell receptor beta chains presented below share a single source sample, sequenced in a study of CD8+ T cells in alopecia areata. The sequencing template was cDNA reverse transcribed from extracted RNA. Only in-frame clones appear in the TCRdb table, and some are missing; sequencing was by immunoSEQ multiplex PCR. The data hold 90,000 to 100,000 clones, with 41% observed a single time. Sequencing was performed on CD4+ T cells sorted from blood. All receptors derive from a human donor with alopecia areata.

The chain couples TRBV30 to TRBJ2-7; no definite D call. The CDR3 is made up of 12 amino acids. The V and J ends lost 2 bases and 2 bases respectively, with 7 bases between them. The V gene's germline CDR1 is GTSNPN and CDR2 SVGIG (reference sequence). The CDR3, as DNA: TGTGCCTGGAGTCAGTTCACCTACGAGCAGTACTTC. Residues: CAWSQFTYEQYF. Combining the CDR3 with reference TRBV30 and TRBJ2-7 gives the whole variable domain SQTIHQWPATLVQPVGSPLSLECTVEGTSNPNLYWYRQAAGRGLQLLFYSVGIGQISSEVPQNLSASRPQDRQFILSSKKLLLSDSGFYLCAWSQFTYEQYFGPGTRLTVT.

The V call is TRBV27, the J call TRBJ2-7; 10 nucleotides align to TRBD1. There are 15 residues in the CDR3. CDR1 and CDR2 from the germline V gene are MNHEY and SMNVEV (reference sequence). J lost 2 bases, V lost 3 bases, and 4 bases had no gene match. The CDR3 region is CASSFLGQGTYEQYF. DNA of the CDR3: TGTGCCAGCAGTTTTCTGGGACAGGGGACCTACGAGCAGTACTTC.

The gene calls are TRBV7-9 and TRBJ2-7; maybe TRBD1 (6 bases). This CDR3 is built from 14 residues. Germline loops: CDR1 SEHNR, CDR2 FQNEAQ (reference sequence). V lost 3 bases and J lost 2, with 11 bases in between. The CDR3 is CASSFSDRTYEQYF. The DNA of the CDR3 is TGTGCCAGCAGCTTTAGCGACAGGACCTACGAGCAGTACTTC.

This clone has more than one count but fewer than ten. DNA of the CDR3: TGTGCCAGCAGCTTGGACTGGACCACAGATACGCAGTATTTT. It is translated as CASSLDWTTDTQYF. This chain uses TRBV5-4 with TRBJ2-3; D gene ambiguous. The V gene's germline CDR1 is SGHNT and CDR2 YYREEE (reference sequence). The V end was cut by 0 bases, the J end by 2 bases, with 7 bases between. CDR3 size: 14 residues. Full variable domain (remainder filled in from reference TRBV5-4 and TRBJ2-3): ETGVTQSPTHLIKTRGQQVTLRCSSQSGHNTVSWYQQALGQGPQFIFQYYREEENGRGNFPPRFSGLQFPNYSSELNVNALELDDSALYLCASSLDWTTDTQYFGPGTRLTVL.

The J gene is TRBJ2-5, the V gene TRBV6-5; 9 bases fit TRBD1. The germline CDR1 and CDR2 sequences are MNHEY and SVGAGI. Germline trimming cut 6 bases from V and 5 bases from J; bases unmatched to any gene: 4. This CDR3 region has 13 residues. Here the CDR3 DNA reads TGTGCCAGCAGATATGACAGGGGGGAGACCCAGTACTTC. Translation gives CASRYDRGETQYF.

The chain has TRBV2 and TRBJ2-1; D not resolved. CDR1 is SNHLY and CDR2 is FYNNEI in the germline V gene. V lost 3 bases and J lost 3, with 3 bases in between. The CDR3 runs 12 residues. The DNA of the CDR3 is TGTGCCAGCAGTGATTACTACAATGAGCAGTTCTTC. Its translation is CASSDYYNEQFF.

The rearrangement uses TRBV6-5 and TRBJ1-5; D is undetermined. The germline CDR1 and CDR2 sequences are MNHEY and SVGAGI. Trimming took off 7 bases at V and 6 bases at J, with 13 bases between the two ends. This CDR3 is built from 13 residues. CDR3: CASKAGIGQPQHF. In DNA, the CDR3 is TGTGCCAGCAAGGCGGGGATTGGTCAGCCCCAGCATTTT.

In this sample, this clone turned up a few times. The chain recombines TRBV28 with TRBJ2-1, with 10 positions matching TRBD2. With V trimmed by 2 bases and J by 15 bases, 10 bases remained unmatched. The CDR3 has 14 residues. CDR1 is MDHEN, CDR2 SYDVKM, per germline. CDR3 residues: CASSLGLAGAPWFF. In DNA, the CDR3 is TGTGCCAGCAGTTTAGGGCTAGCGGGGGCACCCTGGTTCTTC.

The chain has TRBV28 and TRBJ1-1, with D possibly TRBD1 on 5 matching bases. V lost 3 bases, J lost 2 bases, and 10 bases lay in between. Germline values: CDR1 MDHEN, CDR2 SYDVKM. This CDR3 comprises 14 residues. The CDR3 coding sequence is TGTGCCAGCAGTTTCCCGGGGCCAAACACTGAAGCTTTCTTT. Its translation is CASSFPGPNTEAFF. The variable domain in full, completed from reference TRBV28 and TRBJ1-1, reads DVKVTQSSRYLVKRTGEKVFLECVQDMDHENMFWYRQDPGLGLRLIYFSYDVKMKEKGDIPEGYSVSREKKERFSLILESASTNQTSMYLCASSFPGPNTEAFFGQGTRLTVV.

V usage is TRBV5-1 and J usage is TRBJ2-5; the match to TRBD1 covers 9 bases. This CDR3 has 15 amino acids. The V and J ends lost 0 bases and 2 bases, in that order; junction bases with no gene match: 2. Germline assignment: CDR1 SGHRS and CDR2 YFSETQ. The DNA of the CDR3 is TGCGCCAGCAGCTTGGAAGGGACAGGGCAAGAGACCCAGTACTTC. Protein product: CASSLEGTGQETQYF.

J is TRBJ1-3 and V is TRBV30, with 8 bases lining up with TRBD2. The better agreement between TRBJ2-2 and the DNA end casts doubt on the J call. The CDR3 length is 15 residues. From germline, CDR1 is GTSNPN and CDR2 SVGIG (reference sequence). CDR3 DNA: TGTGCCTGGAGTGTAAGGTCAGCGGGAGTCGGGGAGCTGTTTTTT. Translation gives CAWSVRSAGVGELFF.

The CDR3 DNA follows: TGTGCCAGCAGTTACTCGAGAAGGGACAGGACTGAAGCTTTCTTT. The encoded protein is CASSYSRRDRTEAFF. This rearrangement joins TRBV6-5 to TRBJ1-1, with 8 bases lining up with TRBD1. J gave up 5 bases and V 0 bases, and 5 bases lay outside the gene matches. Germline CDR1 is MNHEY and CDR2 is SVGAGI. There are 15 residues in the CDR3.

This clone has a handful of counts. This chain links TRBV30 with TRBJ2-7, with 9 positions matching TRBD1. This CDR3 is built from 13 residues. The germline gives CDR1 GTSNPN, CDR2 SVGIG (reference sequence). The junction had 3 bases not matched to a gene; V was cut back by 4 bases and J by 2 bases. For the CDR3, the DNA is TGTGCCTGGACCGGGGACAGGGCCTACGAGCAGTACTTC. Protein sequence: CAWTGDRAYEQYF.

This clone was detected a few times. J is TRBJ2-5 and V is TRBV19; D gene uncertain. CDR1 and CDR2 from the germline V gene are LNHDA and SQIVND (reference sequence). The CDR3 extends over 15 amino acids. V was cut by 7 bases and J by 5 bases, with 20 bases left in between. DNA for the CDR3: TGTGCCAGTACCGACCAGAATCACATTCCGGAGACCCAGTACTTC. Amino acid sequence: CASTDQNHIPETQYF.

The genes are TRBV2 and TRBJ2-7; a weak D match, TRBD1 (5 bases). The CDR3 sequence is 13 residues long. Germline CDR1 is SNHLY and CDR2 is FYNNEI. Trimming removed 7 bases from V and 3 bases from J, with 13 bases in between. CDR3: CASTQGFIYEQYF. The CDR3, as DNA: TGTGCCAGCACTCAGGGATTCATCTACGAGCAGTACTTC. Full variable domain (outside the CDR3, taken from reference TRBV2 and TRBJ2-7): EPEVTQTPSHQVTQMGQEVILRCVPISNHLYFYWYRQILGQKVEFLVSFYNNEISEKSEIFDDQFSVERPDGSNFTLKIRSTKLEDSAMYFCASTQGFIYEQYFGPGTRLTVT.

This clone was counted once. This chain connects TRBV5-4 to TRBJ2-3; 7 nucleotides agree with TRBD1. Trimming at V came to 4 bases and at J to 1 base, leaving 6 bases not matched to a gene. CDR1 and CDR2 from the germline V gene are SGHNT and YYREEE (reference sequence). The CDR3 loop spans 15 amino acids. CDR3 residues: CASSVGGSGTDTQYF. In DNA form, the CDR3 reads TGTGCCAGCAGCGTAGGGGGCTCGGGCACAGATACGCAGTATTTT.

Only a few counts were recorded for this clone. The rearrangement joins TRBV28 to TRBJ1-2; D is uncertain. The CDR3 is 15 residues long. CDR1 is MDHEN, CDR2 SYDVKM, per germline. V lost 2 bases and J lost 5, with 15 bases in between. The CDR3 loop reads CASSLGAGALYGYTF. The CDR3 DNA sequence: TGTGCCAGCAGTTTAGGTGCAGGAGCACTTTATGGCTACACCTTC.

The chain couples TRBV30 to TRBJ2-1; 7 nucleotides agree with TRBD1. In germline, CDR1 is GTSNPN, CDR2 SVGIG (reference sequence). V shed 3 bases and J 0 bases; nucleotides not matched to a gene: 5. CDR3 size: 15 residues. CDR3 amino acids: CAWREDRSSYNEQFF. The CDR3 DNA sequence: TGTGCCTGGAGAGAGGACAGGAGCTCCTACAATGAGCAGTTCTTC.

This clone came up a few times. Other DNA sequences from this sample encode an identical CDR3 as well. This chain joins TRBV7-2 and TRBJ2-3; D ambiguous. The germline V and J ends were trimmed by 3 bases and 0 bases, with 7 bases remaining between them. Germline V gene lookup returns CDR1 SGHTA and CDR2 FQGNSA. The CDR3 has 14 amino acids. CDR3 protein: CASSFSASTDTQYF. Here the CDR3 DNA reads TGTGCCAGCAGCTTCAGCGCTAGCACAGATACGCAGTATTTT.

The sample holds a few counts of this clone. The rearrangement joins TRBV7-2 to TRBJ2-4; weak D call: TRBD2 (6 bases). This CDR3 has 15 residues. The V end lost 0 bases, the J end lost 10 bases, and 16 bases lay between the germline ends. Looked up from germline, CDR1 is SGHTA and CDR2 is FQGNSA. The CDR3 spells CASSLALGEAPIQYF. The CDR3 DNA follows: TGTGCCAGCAGCTTAGCGCTAGGGGAGGCTCCGATTCAGTACTTC.